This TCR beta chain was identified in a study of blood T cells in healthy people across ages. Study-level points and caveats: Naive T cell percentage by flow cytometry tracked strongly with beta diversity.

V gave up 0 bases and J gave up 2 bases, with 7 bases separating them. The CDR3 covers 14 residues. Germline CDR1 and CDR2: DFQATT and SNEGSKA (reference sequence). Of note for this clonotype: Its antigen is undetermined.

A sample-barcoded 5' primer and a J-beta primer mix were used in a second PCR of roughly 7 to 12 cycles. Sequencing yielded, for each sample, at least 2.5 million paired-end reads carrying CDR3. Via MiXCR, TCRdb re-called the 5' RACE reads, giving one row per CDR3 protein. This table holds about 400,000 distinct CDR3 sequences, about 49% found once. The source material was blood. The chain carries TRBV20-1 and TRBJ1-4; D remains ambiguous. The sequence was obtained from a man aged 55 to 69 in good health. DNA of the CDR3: TGCAGTGCTAGAGATACCAGGACTAATGAAAAACTGTTTTTT. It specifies CSARDTRTNEKLFF.